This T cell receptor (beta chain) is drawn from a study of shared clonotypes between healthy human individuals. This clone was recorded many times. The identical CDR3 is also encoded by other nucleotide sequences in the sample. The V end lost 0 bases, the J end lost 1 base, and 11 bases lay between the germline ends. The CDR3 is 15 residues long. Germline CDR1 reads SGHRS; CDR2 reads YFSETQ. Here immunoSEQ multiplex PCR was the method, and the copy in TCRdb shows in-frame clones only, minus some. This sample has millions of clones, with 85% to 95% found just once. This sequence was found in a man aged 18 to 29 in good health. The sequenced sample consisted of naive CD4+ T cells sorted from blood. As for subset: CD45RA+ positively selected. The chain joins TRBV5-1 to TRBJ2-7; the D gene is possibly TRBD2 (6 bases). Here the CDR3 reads CASSLESGTSYEQYF. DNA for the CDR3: TGCGCCAGCAGCTTGGAATCTGGGACTTCCTACGAGCAGTACTTC.